These T cell receptor beta chains were read from a single sample in a study of T cell responses to AZD1222 COVID-19 vaccine. Profiling relied on immunoSEQ multiplex PCR, and the TCRdb table lists in-frame clones only, not all of them. This table has 90,000 to 120,000 clones, around 92% appearing once. Material: peripheral blood, obtained 28 days after the second AZD1222 dose. Receptor source: an adult who received the AZD1222 COVID-19 vaccine. Each CDR3 is given with its conserved first and last residue. The order of the fields is V gene, J gene, D gene, clone size, CDR3 DNA, CDR3 protein. D genes are given only for firm matches. Size tells how often a clone was seen (once, few, many) or the class of an expanded clone, and some rows leave it out.

>TRBV27|TRBJ2-1|-|-
TGTGCCAGCACCCCAGGTTGGGGCACCGAGCAGTTCTTC
CASTPGWGTEQFF
>TRBV19|TRBJ1-1|-|-
TGTGCCAGTAGAAACGTCCCGAACACTGAAGCTTTCTTT
CASRNVPNTEAFF
>TRBV7-9|TRBJ2-1|TRBD2|-
TGTGCCAGCAGCTTAGGCGAGACGAGCGGGAGCTATGAGCAGTTCTTC
CASSLGETSGSYEQFF
>TRBV7-9|TRBJ1-2|-|-
TGTGCCAGCAACTTTGGCTATGGCTACACCTTC
CASNFGYGYTF
>TRBV4-1|TRBJ1-5|TRBD1|once
TGCGCCAGCAGCAGGGGACAGGGACCCGATAGCAATCAGCCCCAGCATTTT
CASSRGQGPDSNQPQHF
>TRBV2|TRBJ2-5|TRBD2|-
TGTGCCAGCAGTGGCAGACTAGCGGGAGAGACCCAGTACTTC
CASSGRLAGETQYF
>TRBV5-1|TRBJ2-1|-|-
TGCGCCAGCAGCCCCGACGGGGGCCTTTCCTACAATGAGCAGTTCTTC
CASSPDGGLSYNEQFF
>TRBV27|TRBJ1-1|-|once
TGTGCCAGCAGTCCTACCGTCCACTGGGGGATGAACACTGAAGCTTTCTTT
CASSPTVHWGMNTEAFF
>TRBV5-1|TRBJ1-4|-|-
TGCGCCAGCAGCTTGGGACAGCCAAATGAAAAACTGTTTTTT
CASSLGQPNEKLFF
>TRBV23-1|TRBJ1-5|TRBD1|-
TGCGCCAGCAGTCAATTCAGGGGGGACAATCAGCCCCAGCATTTT
CASSQFRGDNQPQHF
>TRBV7-3|TRBJ1-1|-|-
TGTGCCAGCAGCTCCTCCCCGAACACTGAAGCTTTCTTT
CASSSSPNTEAFF
>TRBV19|TRBJ2-1|TRBD1|-
TGTGCCAGTAGTATCGCCTTTTACAGGACAGGGCTCAATGAGCAGTTCTTC
CASSIAFYRTGLNEQFF
>TRBV2|TRBJ1-2|-|-
TGTGCCAGCAGAGAAGGGGATCTCGACTATGGCTACACCTTC
CASREGDLDYGYTF
>TRBV5-5|TRBJ1-2|-|-
TGTGCCAGCAGCTTGGGCACAGCTAACTATGGCTACACCTTC
CASSLGTANYGYTF
>TRBV5-1|TRBJ2-3|-|-
TGCGCCAGCAGCTTGGTGCGGGGGCACTCAGATACGCAGTATTTT
CASSLVRGHSDTQYF
>TRBV5-8|TRBJ2-2|-|-
TGTGCCAGCAGCTTGGCGCTTGGACTTACGAACACCGGGGAGCTGTTTTTT
CASSLALGLTNTGELFF
>TRBV5-4|TRBJ2-3|-|-
TGTGCCAGCAGCCTCGAGAGTTCAGATACGCAGTATTTT
CASSLESSDTQYF
>TRBV29-1|TRBJ2-3|TRBD2|-
TGCAGCGTTGAATTTGGGAGGGGCGTCGATACGCAGTATTTT
CSVEFGRGVDTQYF
>TRBV28|TRBJ1-5|-|-
TGTGCCAGCAGCCACGGGGGAGCGGCGAGGGCCCAGCATTTT
CASSHGGAARAQHF
>TRBV4-3|TRBJ1-1|-|-
TGCGCCAGCAGCCAGTCCGCCGCCGGGACCCACGGGCAGGCTTTCTTT
CASSQSAAGTHGQAFF
>TRBV2|TRBJ2-7|TRBD1|-
TGTGCCACCAGGGGGCGAAACTCCTACGAGCAGTACTTC
CATRGRNSYEQYF
>TRBV6-2/TRBV6-3|TRBJ2-7|TRBD2|-
TGTGCCAGCAGTTCTTGGACTAGCGGGGGGGGCGACGAGCAGTACTTC
CASSSWTSGGGDEQYF
>TRBV5-6|TRBJ2-1|-|-
TGTGCCAGCAGCTGGGCCCTCGGGGAGCAGTTCTTC
CASSWALGEQFF
>TRBV4-1|TRBJ2-1|TRBD2|few
TGCGCCAGCAGCCAAGAATTGGGTAGGTGGGTGGGAGGGCCCTCCTACAATGAGCAGTTCTTC
CASSQELGRWVGGPSYNEQFF
>TRBV12-5|TRBJ1-3|-|once
TGTGCTAGTGGTTTGGATCTACAGGGCGGAAACACCATATATTTT
CASGLDLQGGNTIYF
>TRBV7-2|TRBJ2-7|TRBD2|-
TGTGCCAGCAGCTTAGAGGTTGCGGGAGGTGGGTACGAGCAGTACTTC
CASSLEVAGGGYEQYF
>TRBV3-1/TRBV3-2|TRBJ1-1|-|-
TGTGCCAGCAGCCCACAGTGGGGCCGGGACATACTAATTGAAGCTTTCTTT
CASSPQWGRDILIEAFF
>TRBV19|TRBJ2-5|-|once
TGTGCCAGTGGAGGGTTCCAAGAGACCCAGTACTTC
CASGGFQETQYF
>TRBV10-2|TRBJ1-4|TRBD1|-
TGCGCCAGCTCTTTTTACCCGGACAGGCCGCCTAATGAAAAACTGTTTTTT
CASSFYPDRPPNEKLFF
>TRBV5-8|TRBJ2-3|TRBD2|-
TGTGCCAGCAGCTCGCCTAGCGGGGTCTATACGCAGTATTTT
CASSSPSGVYTQYF
>TRBV9|TRBJ1-1|-|once
TGTGCCAGCAGCGAACAGGGCCCAGGGGACACTGAAGCTTTCTTT
CASSEQGPGDTEAFF
>TRBV29-1|TRBJ1-3|TRBD1|-
TGCAGCGTCTGGACAGGTTCAGGAAACACCATATATTTT
CSVWTGSGNTIYF
>TRBV6-5|TRBJ1-2|-|-
TGTGCCAGCAGTTACAGGGACTCCTATGGCTACACCTTC
CASSYRDSYGYTF
>TRBV27|TRBJ2-2|-|-
TGTGCCAGCAGTTTACTAGGGGCCGCCGGGACCGGGGAGCTGTTTTTT
CASSLLGAAGTGELFF
>TRBV4-2|TRBJ1-1|-|-
TGTGCCAGCAGCCAAGATCCCGGGCTCCCAACGGCTTTCTTT
CASSQDPGLPTAFF
>TRBV6-1|TRBJ2-3|-|-
TGTGCCAGCAGTGAGTTTCGGGGGGCAGACTTTCCAGATACGCAGTATTTT
CASSEFRGADFPDTQYF
>TRBV7-8|TRBJ2-7|-|-
TGTGCCAGCAGCCCCCGTCGCTCGGGAGAGTACGAGCAGTACTTC
CASSPRRSGEYEQYF
>TRBV7-8|TRBJ2-7|-|-
TGTGCCAGCAGCTTAGCGGCAGACACCGCCTACGAGCAGTACTTC
CASSLAADTAYEQYF
>TRBV5-1|TRBJ2-1|TRBD2|-
TGCGCCAGCAGACTAGCGGGAGAAGGGAGGAATGAGCAGTTCTTC
CASRLAGEGRNEQFF
>TRBV7-9|TRBJ2-1|TRBD2|-
TGTGCCAGCAGCTTAGTTCTACTAGCGGCCTCCAATGAGCAGTTCTTC
CASSLVLLAASNEQFF
>TRBV7-9|TRBJ1-4|TRBD1|-
TGTGCCAGCAGCTTATCCGGGACAGATGAAAAACTGTTTTTT
CASSLSGTDEKLFF
>TRBV6-1|TRBJ1-2|-|-
TGTGCCAGCAGTGAAGCCTGGAGCTATGGCTACACCTTC
CASSEAWSYGYTF
>TRBV30|TRBJ2-1|TRBD2|-
TGTGCCTGGAACACCGGGACTAACAATGAGCAGTTCTTC
CAWNTGTNNEQFF
>TRBV4-3|TRBJ2-4|-|-
TGCGCCAGCAGCCAAGATATACCATCATCCAAGCTAAACATTCAGTACTTC
CASSQDIPSSKLNIQYF
>TRBV7-3|TRBJ1-1|-|-
TGTGCCAGCAGCACGGCCGGGACGGTGAACACTGAAGCTTTCTTT
CASSTAGTVNTEAFF
>TRBV6-1|TRBJ1-2|-|-
TGTGCCAGCAGTGAGGAGGACTATGGCTACACCTTC
CASSEEDYGYTF
>TRBV30|TRBJ2-7|TRBD1|-
TGTGCCTGGAGTACTCCGGGGACAGGGGGCTTCGAGCAGTACTTC
CAWSTPGTGGFEQYF
>TRBV29-1|TRBJ2-1|TRBD2|-
TGCAGCGTTTCCGGGACTAGCGGGAGCACTGAGCAGTTCTTC
CSVSGTSGSTEQFF
>TRBV5-1|TRBJ2-7|-|-
TGCGCCAGCAAACCGGATCTAGGTGAGCAGTACTTC
CASKPDLGEQYF
>TRBV27|TRBJ2-2|-|-
TGTGCCAGCAGTGCCGGGACCGCCCCTATCACCGGGGAGCTGTTTTTT
CASSAGTAPITGELFF
>TRBV7-2|TRBJ1-2|-|-
TGTGCCAGCAGCCCTAAAACGCCGCCTCGGGGCTACACCTTC
CASSPKTPPRGYTF